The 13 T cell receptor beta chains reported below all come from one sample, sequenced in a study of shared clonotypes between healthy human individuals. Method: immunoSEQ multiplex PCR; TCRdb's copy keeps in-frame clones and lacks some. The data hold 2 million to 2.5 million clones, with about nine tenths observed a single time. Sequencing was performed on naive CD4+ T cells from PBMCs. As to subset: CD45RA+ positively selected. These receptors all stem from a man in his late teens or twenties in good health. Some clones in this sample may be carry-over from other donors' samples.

CDR3 DNA: TGTGCCAGCAGTGCCCCGGGACAGGGGAGGTACGAGCAGTACTTC. As protein: CASSAPGQGRYEQYF. The chain recombines TRBV6-5 with TRBJ2-7; 10 nucleotides align to TRBD1. V lost 5 bases, J lost 4 bases, and 8 bases stayed unmatched. Germline V lookup: CDR1 MNHEY, CDR2 SVGAGI. The CDR3 runs 15 residues.

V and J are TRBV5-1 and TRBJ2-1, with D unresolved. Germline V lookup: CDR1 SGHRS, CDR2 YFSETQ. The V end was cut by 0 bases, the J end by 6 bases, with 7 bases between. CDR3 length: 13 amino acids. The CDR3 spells CASSLDPANEQFF. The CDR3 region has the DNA TGCGCCAGCAGCTTGGACCCTGCCAATGAGCAGTTCTTC. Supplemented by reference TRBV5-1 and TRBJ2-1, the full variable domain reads KAGVTQTPRYLIKTRGQQVTLSCSPISGHRSVSWYQQTPGQGLQFLFEYFSETQRNKGNFPGRFSGRQFSNSRSEMNVSTLELGDSALYLCASSLDPANEQFFGPGTRLTVL.

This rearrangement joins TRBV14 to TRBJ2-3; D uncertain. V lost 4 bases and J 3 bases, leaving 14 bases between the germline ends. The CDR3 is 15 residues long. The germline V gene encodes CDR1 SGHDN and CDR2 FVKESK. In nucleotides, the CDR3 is TGTGCCAGCAGCCCTCGAGCCGGGCCGACAGATACGCAGTATTTT. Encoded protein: CASSPRAGPTDTQYF.

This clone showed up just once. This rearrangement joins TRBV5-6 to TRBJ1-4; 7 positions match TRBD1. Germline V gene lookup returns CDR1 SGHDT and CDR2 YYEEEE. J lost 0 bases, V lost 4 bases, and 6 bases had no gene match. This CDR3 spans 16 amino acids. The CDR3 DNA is TGTGCCAGCAGCCCTTGGGACAGACCAACTAATGAAAAACTGTTTTTT. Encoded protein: CASSPWDRPTNEKLFF.

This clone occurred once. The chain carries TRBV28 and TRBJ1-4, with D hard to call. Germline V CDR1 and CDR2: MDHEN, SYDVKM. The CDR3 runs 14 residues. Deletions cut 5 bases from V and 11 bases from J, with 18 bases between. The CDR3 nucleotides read TGTGCCAGCAGTCCCCGGGCCCCAATTGGGAAACTGTTTTTT. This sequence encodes CASSPRAPIGKLFF.

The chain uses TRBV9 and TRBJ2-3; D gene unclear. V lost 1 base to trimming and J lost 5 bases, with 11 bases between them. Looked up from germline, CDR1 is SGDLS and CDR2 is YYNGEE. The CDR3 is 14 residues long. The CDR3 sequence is CASSVYNLGDTQYF. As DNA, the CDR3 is TGTGCCAGCAGCGTATATAATTTGGGAGATACGCAGTATTTT. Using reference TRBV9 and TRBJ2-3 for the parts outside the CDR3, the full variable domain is DSGVTQTPKHLITATGQRVTLRCSPRSGDLSVYWYQQSLDQGLQFLIQYYNGEERAKGNILERFSAQQFPDLHSELNLSSLELGDSALYFCASSVYNLGDTQYFGPGTRLTVL.

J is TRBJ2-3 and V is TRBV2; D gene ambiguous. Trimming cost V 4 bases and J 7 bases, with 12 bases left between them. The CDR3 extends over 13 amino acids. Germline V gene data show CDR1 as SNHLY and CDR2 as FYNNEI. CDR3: CASSGYREYTQYF. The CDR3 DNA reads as TGTGCCAGCAGTGGCTACCGCGAATATACGCAGTATTTT.

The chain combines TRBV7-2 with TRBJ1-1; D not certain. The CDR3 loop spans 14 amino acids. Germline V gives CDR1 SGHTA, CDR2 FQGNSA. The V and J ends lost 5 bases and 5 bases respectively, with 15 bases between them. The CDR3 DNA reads TGTGCCAGCAGCCCCGAGGGCTACGGGACTGAAGCTTTCTTT. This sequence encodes CASSPEGYGTEAFF.

The CDR3 sequence is CASSSRPADTQYF. The DNA for the CDR3 is TGTGCCAGCAGCTCAAGACCCGCAGATACGCAGTATTTT. The chain employs TRBV11-2 and TRBJ2-3; no clear D. The CDR3 has 13 amino acids. Germline lookup yields CDR1 SGHAT and CDR2 FQNNGV. V lost 4 bases and J 4 bases, leaving 9 bases between the germline ends.

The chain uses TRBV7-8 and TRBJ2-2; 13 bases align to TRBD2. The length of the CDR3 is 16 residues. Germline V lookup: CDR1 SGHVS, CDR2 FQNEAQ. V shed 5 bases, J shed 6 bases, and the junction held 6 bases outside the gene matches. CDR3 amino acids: CASSKTSGRASGELFF. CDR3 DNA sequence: TGTGCCAGCAGCAAAACTAGCGGGAGGGCCTCCGGGGAGCTGTTTTTT.

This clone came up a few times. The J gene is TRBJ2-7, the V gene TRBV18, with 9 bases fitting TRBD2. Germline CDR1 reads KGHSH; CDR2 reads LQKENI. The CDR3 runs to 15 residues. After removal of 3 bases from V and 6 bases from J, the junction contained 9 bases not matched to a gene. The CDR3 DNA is TGTGCCAGCTCACCTGTGGCGGGAGGGTCGAGCGAGCAGTACTTC. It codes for CASSPVAGGSSEQYF.

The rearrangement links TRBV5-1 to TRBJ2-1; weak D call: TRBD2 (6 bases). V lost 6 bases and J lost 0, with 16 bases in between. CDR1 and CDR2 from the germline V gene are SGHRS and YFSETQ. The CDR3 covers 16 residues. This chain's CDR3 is CASKGVWGDSYNEQFF. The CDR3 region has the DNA TGCGCCAGCAAGGGCGTCTGGGGGGACTCCTACAATGAGCAGTTCTTC.

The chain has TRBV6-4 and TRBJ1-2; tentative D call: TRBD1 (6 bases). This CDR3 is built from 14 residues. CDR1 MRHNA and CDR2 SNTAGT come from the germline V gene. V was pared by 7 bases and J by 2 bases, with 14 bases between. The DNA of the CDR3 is TGTGCCAGCACCCAGACAGGATCGAACTATGGCTACACCTTC. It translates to CASTQTGSNYGYTF.